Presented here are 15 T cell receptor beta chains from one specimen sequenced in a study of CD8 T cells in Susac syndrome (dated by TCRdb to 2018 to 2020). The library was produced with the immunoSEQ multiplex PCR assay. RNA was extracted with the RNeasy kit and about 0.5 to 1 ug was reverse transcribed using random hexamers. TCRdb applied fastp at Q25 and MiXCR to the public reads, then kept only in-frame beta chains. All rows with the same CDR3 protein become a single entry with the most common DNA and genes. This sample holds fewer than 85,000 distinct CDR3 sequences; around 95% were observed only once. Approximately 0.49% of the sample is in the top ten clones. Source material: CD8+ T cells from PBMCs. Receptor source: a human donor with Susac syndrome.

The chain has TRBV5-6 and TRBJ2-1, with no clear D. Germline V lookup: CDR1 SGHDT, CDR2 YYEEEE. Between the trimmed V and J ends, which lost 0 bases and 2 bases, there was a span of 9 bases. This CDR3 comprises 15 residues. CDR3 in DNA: TGTGCCAGCAGCTTGGAACTCGAACCCTACAATGAGCAGTTCTTC. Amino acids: CASSLELEPYNEQFF.

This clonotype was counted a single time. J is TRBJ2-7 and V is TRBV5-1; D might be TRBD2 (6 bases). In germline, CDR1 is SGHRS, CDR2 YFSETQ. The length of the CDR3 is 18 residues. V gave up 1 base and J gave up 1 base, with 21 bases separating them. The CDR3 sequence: CASSLKFRSAGGSYEQYF. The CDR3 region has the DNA TGCGCCAGCAGCTTGAAGTTTCGCTCCGCAGGAGGGTCCTACGAGCAGTACTTC.

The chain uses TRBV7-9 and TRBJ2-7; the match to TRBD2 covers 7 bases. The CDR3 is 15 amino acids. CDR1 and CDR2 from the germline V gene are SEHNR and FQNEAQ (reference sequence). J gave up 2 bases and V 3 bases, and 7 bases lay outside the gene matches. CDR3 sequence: CASSFTSANPYEQYF. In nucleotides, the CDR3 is TGTGCCAGCAGCTTTACTAGCGCCAATCCCTACGAGCAGTACTTC.

In DNA form, the CDR3 reads TGTGCCAGCAGTTCAACAACAGGGACGGACACAGATACGCAGTATTTT. Amino acid sequence: CASSSTTGTDTDTQYF. The chain couples TRBV28 to TRBJ2-3, with D perhaps TRBD1 (6 bases). V shed 4 bases and J shed 2 bases, with 16 bases lying between them. CDR3 size: 16 residues. Germline loops: CDR1 MDHEN, CDR2 SYDVKM.

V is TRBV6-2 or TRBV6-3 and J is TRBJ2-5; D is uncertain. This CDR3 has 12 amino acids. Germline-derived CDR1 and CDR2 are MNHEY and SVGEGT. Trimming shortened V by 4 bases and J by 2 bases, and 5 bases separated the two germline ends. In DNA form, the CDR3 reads TGTGCCAGCAGTTGGTTACAAGAGACCCAGTACTTC. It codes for CASSWLQETQYF.

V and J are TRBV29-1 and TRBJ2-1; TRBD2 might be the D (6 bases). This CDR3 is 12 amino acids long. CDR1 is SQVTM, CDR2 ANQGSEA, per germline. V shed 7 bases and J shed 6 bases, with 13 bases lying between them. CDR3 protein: CSAPGGVNEQFF. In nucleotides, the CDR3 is TGCAGCGCCCCAGGCGGGGTCAATGAGCAGTTCTTC.

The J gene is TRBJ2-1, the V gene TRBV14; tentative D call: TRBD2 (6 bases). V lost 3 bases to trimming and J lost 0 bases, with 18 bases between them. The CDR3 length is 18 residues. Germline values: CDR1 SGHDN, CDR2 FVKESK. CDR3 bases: TGTGCCAGCAGCCAGGCCACTAGCTCCCCGAGCTCCTACAATGAGCAGTTCTTC. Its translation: CASSQATSSPSSYNEQFF.

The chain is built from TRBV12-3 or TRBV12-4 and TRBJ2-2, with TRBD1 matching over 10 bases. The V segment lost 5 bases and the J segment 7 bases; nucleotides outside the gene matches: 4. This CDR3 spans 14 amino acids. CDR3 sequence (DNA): TGTGCCAGCAGTAGACAGGGGGCCGTCGGGGAGCTGTTTTTT. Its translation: CASSRQGAVGELFF.

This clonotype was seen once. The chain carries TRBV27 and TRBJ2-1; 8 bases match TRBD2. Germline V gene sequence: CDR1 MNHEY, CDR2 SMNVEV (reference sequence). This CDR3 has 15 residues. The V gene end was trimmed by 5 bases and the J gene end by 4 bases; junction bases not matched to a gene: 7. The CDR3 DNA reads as TGTGCCAGCAGTACTGGTGCGGGGGGATACAATGAGCAGTTCTTC. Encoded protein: CASSTGAGGYNEQFF.

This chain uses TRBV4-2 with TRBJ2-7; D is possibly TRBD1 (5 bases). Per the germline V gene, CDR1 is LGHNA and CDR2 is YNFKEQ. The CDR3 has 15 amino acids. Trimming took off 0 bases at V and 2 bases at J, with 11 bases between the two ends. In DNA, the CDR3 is TGTGCCAGCAGCCAAGATCTGGGGCCCACCTACGAGCAGTACTTC. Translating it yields CASSQDLGPTYEQYF.

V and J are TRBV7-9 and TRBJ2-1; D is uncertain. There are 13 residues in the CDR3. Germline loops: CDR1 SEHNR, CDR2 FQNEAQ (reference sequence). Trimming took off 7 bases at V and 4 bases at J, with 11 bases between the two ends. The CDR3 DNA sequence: TGTGCCAGCAATGTTGAGGTTTACAATGAGCAGTTCTTC. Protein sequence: CASNVEVYNEQFF.

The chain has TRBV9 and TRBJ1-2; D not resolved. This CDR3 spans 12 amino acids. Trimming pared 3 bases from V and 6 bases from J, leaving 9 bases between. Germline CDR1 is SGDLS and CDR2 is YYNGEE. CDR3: CASSAPGDGYTF. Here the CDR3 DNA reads TGTGCCAGCAGCGCACCAGGAGATGGCTACACCTTC.

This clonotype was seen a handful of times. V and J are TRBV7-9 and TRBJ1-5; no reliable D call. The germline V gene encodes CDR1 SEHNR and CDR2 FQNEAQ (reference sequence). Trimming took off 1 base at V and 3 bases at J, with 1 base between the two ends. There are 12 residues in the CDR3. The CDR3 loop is CASSLVNQPQHF. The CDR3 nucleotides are TGTGCCAGCAGCTTAGTCAATCAGCCCCAGCATTTT.

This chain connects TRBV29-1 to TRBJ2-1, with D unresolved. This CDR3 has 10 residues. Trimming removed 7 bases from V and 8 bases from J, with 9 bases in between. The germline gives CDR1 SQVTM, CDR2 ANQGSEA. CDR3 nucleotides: TGCAGCGCGAAGGTAGATGAGCAGTTCTTC. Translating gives CSAKVDEQFF.

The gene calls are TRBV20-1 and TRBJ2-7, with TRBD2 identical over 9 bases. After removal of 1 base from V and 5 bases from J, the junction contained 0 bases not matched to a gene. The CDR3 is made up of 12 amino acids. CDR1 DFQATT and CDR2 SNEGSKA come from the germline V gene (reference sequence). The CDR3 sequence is CSARGGGDEQYF. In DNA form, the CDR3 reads TGCAGTGCTAGAGGCGGGGGGGACGAGCAGTACTTC.